These 25 T cell receptor beta chains share one sample of origin, sequenced in a study of control samples from healthy donors and cancer patients. The data were produced by immunoSEQ multiplex PCR, yet TCRdb's version contains in-frame clones alone and is incomplete. Of 120,000 to 150,000 clones listed, more than 85% are singletons. The sample comprised blood. The receptor source for this set is a young man in good health.

The chain combines TRBV3-1 (or the pseudogene TRBV3-2) with TRBJ2-1; 8 bases are a match to TRBD2. Germline loops: CDR1 LGHDT, CDR2 YNNKEL (reference sequence). The length of the CDR3 is 15 residues. Germline trimming cut 1 base from V and 6 bases from J; bases unmatched to any gene: 5. CDR3 coding DNA: TGTGCCAGCAGCCAAGCCGGGACTAGGGCCAATGAGCAGTTCTTC. Its translation: CASSQAGTRANEQFF.

On this clone: Other DNA sequences in this sample translate to the same CDR3. The CDR3 DNA reads as TGTGCCAGCAGTTTAAGGAGAGGGGTTGAGCAGTTCTTC. Translated: CASSLRRGVEQFF. This chain uses TRBV7-2 with TRBJ2-1, with D perhaps being TRBD1 or TRBD2 (5 bases each). The CDR3 runs 13 residues. Trimming stripped 6 bases from V and 9 bases from J, with 15 bases between. CDR1 and CDR2 (germline): SGHTA, FQGNSA.

This sequence joins TRBV30 and TRBJ2-7, with 13 positions matching TRBD2. V lost 3 bases, J lost 0 bases, and 2 bases stayed unmatched. CDR1 is GTSNPN and CDR2 is SVGIG in the germline V gene (reference sequence). The CDR3 loop spans 15 amino acids. The CDR3 DNA reads TGTGCCTGGAGCAGACTAGCGGGGGGCTCCTACGAGCAGTACTTC. Translating it yields CAWSRLAGGSYEQYF.

The chain couples TRBV28 to TRBJ1-3; the match to TRBD1 covers 11 bases. CDR3 length: 17 residues. J was trimmed by 0 bases and V by 3 bases; bases with no gene match: 4. Looked up from germline, CDR1 is MDHEN and CDR2 is SYDVKM. The CDR3 DNA is TGTGCCAGCAGTTTTGGACAGGGGGCCTCCTCTGGAAACACCATATATTTT. It codes for CASSFGQGASSGNTIYF. Looking up the rest from reference TRBV28 and TRBJ1-3 gives the full variable domain: DVKVTQSSRYLVKRTGEKVFLECVQDMDHENMFWYRQDPGLGLRLIYFSYDVKMKEKGDIPEGYSVSREKKERFSLILESASTNQTSMYLCASSFGQGASSGNTIYFGEGSWLTVV.

The chain carries TRBV4-1 and TRBJ2-1; 7 bases are a match to TRBD2. The trim removed 1 base at V and 4 bases at J, leaving 10 bases unmatched. The CDR3 extends over 17 amino acids. Germline V gives CDR1 MGHRA, CDR2 YSYEKL. CDR3 sequence: CASSQGRTSDGYNEQFF. CDR3 nucleotides: TGCGCCAGCAGCCAAGGGAGAACTAGCGACGGGTACAATGAGCAGTTCTTC.

The rearrangement uses TRBV14 and TRBJ2-1, with D perhaps assigned TRBD1 or TRBD2 (5 bases each). V was pared by 4 bases and J by 1 base, with 20 bases between. The CDR3 length is 18 residues. Germline CDR1 and CDR2: SGHDN and FVKESK. The CDR3 protein is CASSPQSPLGVSYNEQFF. CDR3 bases: TGTGCCAGCAGCCCCCAGTCCCCTTTGGGGGTTTCCTACAATGAGCAGTTCTTC. Filled out from reference TRBV14 and TRBJ2-1, the complete variable domain reads EAGVTQFPSHSVIEKGQTVTLRCDPISGHDNLYWYRRVMGKEIKFLLHFVKESKQDESGMPNNRFLAERTGGTYSTLKVQPAELEDSGVYFCASSPQSPLGVSYNEQFFGPGTRLTVL.

The chain links TRBV27 to TRBJ2-7; D is tentatively TRBD1 or TRBD2 (6 bases each). Trimming took off 3 bases at V and 0 bases at J, with 12 bases between the two ends. CDR3 length equals 15 residues. Germline V gene sequence: CDR1 MNHEY, CDR2 SMNVEV (reference sequence). The CDR3 coding sequence is TGTGCCAGCAGTTTGAGGGGGGCGGTCTCCTACGAGCAGTACTTC. Translated, it gives CASSLRGAVSYEQYF.

The chain combines TRBV9 with TRBJ1-3, with D uncertain. This CDR3 has 15 residues. Germline V gene data show CDR1 as SGDLS and CDR2 as YYNGEE. The V gene lost 0 bases and the J gene lost 2 bases, with 9 bases spanning the gap. The CDR3 DNA reads TGTGCCAGCAGCGTAGAGTTTCAGGCTGGAAACACCATATATTTT. This codes for CASSVEFQAGNTIYF.

The chain employs TRBV5-1 and TRBJ2-3; D ambiguous. CDR1 is SGHRS, CDR2 YFSETQ, per germline. Trimming took off 1 base at V and 1 base at J, with 10 bases between the two ends. The CDR3 contains 15 residues. The CDR3 spells CASSLRAMGTDTQYF. CDR3 in DNA: TGCGCCAGCAGCTTGCGAGCTATGGGCACAGATACGCAGTATTTT.

The chain recombines TRBV7-3 with TRBJ2-2, with unresolved D. Germline V lookup: CDR1 SGHTA, CDR2 FQGTGA. Trimming removed 5 bases from V and 6 bases from J, with 13 bases in between. The CDR3 has 14 amino acids. CDR3 loop: CASSTSRSAGELFF. The CDR3 nucleotides read TGTGCCAGCAGCACAAGCAGGTCCGCCGGGGAGCTGTTTTTT.

The J gene is TRBJ1-6, the V gene TRBV11-2; D ambiguous. Germline V gene lookup returns CDR1 SGHAT and CDR2 FQNNGV. Trimming cost V 0 bases and J 10 bases, with 10 bases left between them. This CDR3 spans 14 amino acids. CDR3 sequence: CASSLDRSGSPLHF. The CDR3 DNA reads as TGTGCCAGCAGCTTAGACAGGTCGGGCTCACCCCTCCACTTT.

The chain has TRBV9 and TRBJ2-3; no clear D gene. CDR1 and CDR2 from the germline V gene are SGDLS and YYNGEE. Trimming took off 0 bases at V and 2 bases at J, with 10 bases between the two ends. CDR3 length: 15 residues. The CDR3 reads CASSVGVVATDTQYF. As DNA, the CDR3 is TGTGCCAGCAGCGTAGGGGTAGTGGCCACAGATACGCAGTATTTT. Filled out from reference TRBV9 and TRBJ2-3, the complete variable domain reads DSGVTQTPKHLITATGQRVTLRCSPRSGDLSVYWYQQSLDQGLQFLIQYYNGEERAKGNILERFSAQQFPDLHSELNLSSLELGDSALYFCASSVGVVATDTQYFGPGTRLTVL.

The V and J genes are TRBV10-3 and TRBJ1-1, with TRBD1 matching over 7 bases. The CDR3 sequence is 13 residues long. Germline assignment: CDR1 ENHRY and CDR2 SYGVKD. V was pared by 10 bases and J by 4 bases, with 9 bases of the junction left unmatched. The CDR3 here is CATADRVGTEAFF. The DNA for the CDR3 is TGTGCCACCGCCGACAGGGTAGGCACTGAAGCTTTCTTT.

The V and J genes are TRBV4-1 and TRBJ1-4; D remains unclear. The V end was cut by 4 bases, the J end by 5 bases, with 17 bases between. The CDR3 is 16 amino acids. Germline V CDR1 and CDR2: MGHRA, YSYEKL. The CDR3 sequence is CASSPPWGGRNEKLFF. CDR3 DNA sequence: TGCGCCAGCAGCCCCCCCTGGGGAGGGAGAAATGAAAAACTGTTTTTT.

This clone was seen only a few times. The gene calls are TRBV28 and TRBJ1-4; unclear D gene. V dropped 4 bases and J dropped 0 bases, with 6 bases sitting between them. The CDR3 sequence is 14 residues long. Germline V lookup: CDR1 MDHEN, CDR2 SYDVKM. In nucleotides, the CDR3 is TGTGCCAGCAGTTACGGTGCAACTAATGAAAAACTGTTTTTT. Protein sequence: CASSYGATNEKLFF.

This clone was picked up one time. The chain combines TRBV5-1 with TRBJ1-2, with a weak D call TRBD1 (6 bases). Germline V gene sequence: CDR1 SGHRS, CDR2 YFSETQ. CDR3 length: 13 amino acids. The ends were cut back, 6 bases at V and 2 bases at J, with 11 bases in the middle. The DNA for the CDR3 is TGCGCCAGCACCCTAACAGGGAACTATGGCTACACCTTC. Protein sequence: CASTLTGNYGYTF.

The chain links TRBV21-1 to TRBJ2-4; the D call in the table, TRBD1, was not verified against the DNA. TRBV21-1 is termed a pseudogene. CDR3 length: 16 amino acids. Here the CDR3 reads CASSKNRSIAKNIQYF. CDR3 sequence (DNA): TGTGCCAGCAGCAAGAACAGATCAATAGCCAAAAACATTCAGTACTTC.

J is TRBJ2-7 and V is TRBV29-1; 7 bases match TRBD1. This CDR3 spans 12 amino acids. CDR1 is SQVTM and CDR2 is ANQGSEA in the germline V gene. The junction had 7 bases not matched to a gene; V was cut back by 5 bases and J by 6 bases. Here the CDR3 reads CSVRQGQGEQYF. Here the CDR3 DNA reads TGCAGCGTTCGACAGGGCCAGGGCGAGCAGTACTTC.

The rearrangement links TRBV10-3 to TRBJ2-3, with 8 positions matching TRBD1. This CDR3 comprises 15 residues. CDR1 ENHRY and CDR2 SYGVKD come from the germline V gene. V was pared by 4 bases and J by 5 bases, with 8 bases of the junction left unmatched. The CDR3 reads CAISGDRTGGDTQYF. The CDR3 DNA follows: TGTGCCATCAGTGGGGACCGTACAGGGGGAGATACGCAGTATTTT.

J is TRBJ1-1 and V is TRBV28, with D possibly TRBD1 on 6 matching bases. V shed 6 bases and J shed 0 bases, with 17 bases lying between them. In germline, CDR1 is MDHEN, CDR2 SYDVKM. The CDR3 covers 16 residues. This CDR3 reads CASRENPGGVNTEAFF. CDR3 DNA sequence: TGTGCCAGCAGGGAAAACCCGGGGGGCGTGAACACTGAAGCTTTCTTT.

The chain joins TRBV27 to TRBJ1-4; TRBD1 matches 8 bases. From germline, CDR1 is MNHEY and CDR2 SMNVEV (reference sequence). This CDR3 is 16 amino acids long. V lost 7 bases, J lost 8 bases, and 15 bases stayed unmatched. This chain's CDR3 is CASKPGQEFWGEKLFF. In nucleotides, the CDR3 is TGTGCCAGCAAACCGGGACAGGAGTTTTGGGGGGAAAAACTGTTTTTT.

This clone was recorded a few times. This chain uses TRBV19 with TRBJ1-1, with D unresolved. V was clipped by 3 bases and J by 1 base, with 9 bases between them. The V gene's germline CDR1 is LNHDA and CDR2 SQIVND (reference sequence). The CDR3 consists of 14 residues. CDR3 protein: CASSMSGKNTEAFF. CDR3 sequence (DNA): TGTGCCAGTAGTATGTCCGGAAAGAACACTGAAGCTTTCTTT.

The chain is built from TRBV19 and TRBJ2-1; TRBD2 might be the D (5 bases). The length of the CDR3 is 13 residues. V shed 7 bases and J shed 7 bases, with 14 bases lying between them. The germline V gene encodes CDR1 LNHDA and CDR2 SQIVND (reference sequence). The CDR3 spells CASTLRGRNEQFF. The CDR3 nucleotides read TGTGCCAGTACCCTCCGGGGTAGGAATGAGCAGTTCTTC.

This sequence joins TRBV27 and TRBJ1-2; D is undetermined. V lost 2 bases to trimming and J lost 0 bases, with 7 bases between them. Germline CDR1 is MNHEY and CDR2 is SMNVEV (reference sequence). The CDR3 spans 14 residues. CDR3 in amino acids: CASSLRRANYGYTF. The CDR3 DNA reads as TGTGCCAGCAGTTTAAGGAGAGCTAACTATGGCTACACCTTC.

V gene TRBV30 combines with J gene TRBJ1-1, with 9 nucleotides matching TRBD1. CDR1 and CDR2 from the germline V gene are GTSNPN and SVGIG (reference sequence). The V segment lost 3 bases and the J segment 4 bases; nucleotides outside the gene matches: 3. The CDR3 runs to 13 residues. The CDR3 coding sequence is TGTGCCTGGAGGGGGACAGGGATCACTGAAGCTTTCTTT. Translating it yields CAWRGTGITEAFF.